A single sample gave rise to the 26 T cell receptor beta chains below, sequenced in a study of T cells in Graves' hyperthyroidism and ophthalmopathy. Researchers amplified the TCR beta CDR3 regions from RNA transcripts. TCR CDR3 regions were first amplified by RT-PCR with HTBI primers. TCRdb re-derived calls from the multiplex PCR reads in MiXCR, one entry per CDR3 protein. The sample lists about 480,000 distinct CDR3 sequences, around a fifth occurring once. Specimen: blood. All receptors come from a woman aged 70-85 years with Graves' ophthalmopathy.

This clonotype was seen a few times. The V gene is TRBV20-1, the J gene TRBJ1-1, with D maybe TRBD1 (5 bases). Trimming stripped 8 bases from V and 1 base from J, with 11 bases between. The V gene's germline CDR1 is DFQATT and CDR2 SNEGSKA (reference sequence). CDR3 length equals 12 residues. The CDR3 region has the DNA TGCAGTCCAAGAACAGGGAACACTGAAGCTTTCTTT. Its translation is CSPRTGNTEAFF.

The chain links TRBV14 to TRBJ2-7, with TRBD2 matching over 11 bases. The V gene end was trimmed by 4 bases and the J gene end by 9 bases; junction bases not matched to a gene: 14. The CDR3 spans 16 residues. CDR1 and CDR2 (germline): SGHDN, FVKESK. CDR3 bases: TGTGCCAGCAGCCCCCTAGGCGGGACTAGCGGTCTTGGGCAGTACTTC. Translating it yields CASSPLGGTSGLGQYF.

The V and J genes are TRBV19 and TRBJ1-4; TRBD1 matches at 8 bases. This CDR3 is built from 13 residues. Germline V lookup: CDR1 LNHDA, CDR2 SQIVND (reference sequence). V was pared by 9 bases and J by 5 bases, with 5 bases of the junction left unmatched. This chain's CDR3 is CASSDRGNEKLFF. As DNA, the CDR3 is TGTGCCAGCTCAGACAGGGGAAATGAAAAACTGTTTTTT.

The chain uses TRBV7-2 and TRBJ2-1; 7 nucleotides line up with TRBD2. This CDR3 has 16 amino acids. Germline lookup yields CDR1 SGHTA and CDR2 FQGNSA. The J segment lost 4 bases and the V segment lost 5 bases, leaving 11 bases of the junction unmatched. CDR3 nucleotides: TGTGCCAGCAGCCATGTAACACTAGCGCCTTACAATGAGCAGTTCTTC. Its protein product is CASSHVTLAPYNEQFF.

This clonotype was seen a handful of times. J is TRBJ1-2 and V is TRBV6-1; the match to TRBD1 covers 7 bases. The germline CDR1 and CDR2 sequences are MNHNS and SASEGT. The CDR3 spans 13 residues. With V trimmed by 5 bases and J by 8 bases, 8 bases remained unmatched. For the CDR3, the DNA is TGTGCCAGCAGTTCCCTACAGGGGCGCGGCTACACCTTC. Residues: CASSSLQGRGYTF.

Many counts were recorded for this clonotype. DNA of the CDR3: TGTGCCAGCAGCCAGCCACCGGGACTAGCGGGAACAGATACGCAGTATTTT. Amino acids: CASSQPPGLAGTDTQYF. The chain couples TRBV3-1 to TRBJ2-3, with TRBD2 matching 13 bases. The length of the CDR3 is 17 residues. V was clipped by 3 bases and J by 3 bases; unmatched bases: 6. Germline values: CDR1 LGHDT, CDR2 YNNKEL (reference sequence).

This clonotype was detected many times. V gene TRBV6-1 combines with J gene TRBJ1-4; no firm D call. CDR3 length: 13 amino acids. V lost 6 bases and J 8 bases, leaving 13 bases between the germline ends. Germline V gene data show CDR1 as MNHNS and CDR2 as SASEGT. CDR3 bases: TGTGCCAGCAGAGGGTGGGGTTCGGAAAAACTGTTTTTT. This sequence encodes CASRGWGSEKLFF.

This clonotype was seen many times. The V and J genes are TRBV2 and TRBJ2-1, with 9 bases matching TRBD2. V lost 6 bases to trimming and J lost 2 bases; unmatched junction nucleotides: 2. Looked up from germline, CDR1 is SNHLY and CDR2 is FYNNEI. There are 14 residues in the CDR3. For the CDR3, the DNA is TGTGCCAGCAGGACTAGCGGCCCCTACAATGAGCAGTTCTTC. This codes for CASRTSGPYNEQFF.

The chain combines TRBV19 with TRBJ1-2; TRBD1 aligns across 8 bases. CDR1 is LNHDA and CDR2 is SQIVND in the germline V gene (reference sequence). The CDR3 totals 14 residues. Losses at the gene ends were 3 bases for V and 8 bases for J; bases not matched to a gene: 8. The CDR3 nucleotides are TGTGCCAGTAGTATCGGACAGGGTGTAGGGGGCTACACCTTC. Translated, it gives CASSIGQGVGGYTF.

This clonotype was seen more than once but under ten times. The chain has TRBV18 and TRBJ2-1; D is unresolved. V dropped 9 bases and J dropped 1 base, with 13 bases sitting between them. The germline gives CDR1 KGHSH, CDR2 LQKENI. The CDR3 is 14 residues long. The CDR3 region has the DNA TGTGCCAGTTCCTTGACTCCGTCCTACAATGAGCAGTTCTTC. Amino acid sequence: CASSLTPSYNEQFF.

This clonotype came up many times. The J gene is TRBJ1-2, the V gene TRBV11-2; TRBD1 might be the D (6 bases). CDR3 size: 14 residues. The germline V gene has CDR1 SGHAT and CDR2 FQNNGV. The V gene lost 5 bases and the J gene lost 4 bases, with 14 bases spanning the gap. The CDR3 is CASSRGGEFYGYTF. Written as DNA, the CDR3 is TGTGCCAGCAGCCGAGGGGGAGAGTTCTATGGCTACACCTTC.

The J gene is TRBJ2-3, the V gene TRBV25-1; 10 positions match TRBD2. Germline values: CDR1 MGHDK, CDR2 SYGVNS. The CDR3 has 17 amino acids. The J segment lost 4 bases and the V segment lost 2 bases, leaving 9 bases of the junction unmatched. CDR3 sequence reads: CASSERLSGRIADTQYF. In DNA form, the CDR3 reads TGTGCCAGCAGTGAACGCCTTAGCGGGAGGATTGCAGATACGCAGTATTTT.

The rearrangement joins TRBV14 to TRBJ2-1, with D tentatively TRBD1 (5 bases). CDR1 is SGHDN, CDR2 FVKESK, per germline. This CDR3 spans 13 amino acids. Trimming took 7 bases from V and 2 from J, leaving 9 bases between them. CDR3 region: CASKRTTYNEQFF. The DNA for the CDR3 is TGTGCCAGCAAAAGGACAACCTACAATGAGCAGTTCTTC.

This clonotype was observed a few times. This chain joins TRBV6-1 and TRBJ2-3, with 7 bases lining up with TRBD1. The CDR3 is 14 amino acids. Germline CDR1 and CDR2: MNHNS and SASEGT. Trimming took 6 bases from V and 1 from J; bases not matched to a gene: 4. CDR3 bases: TGTGCCAGCAGCACCGGGACAGGCACAGATACGCAGTATTTT. Amino acid sequence: CASSTGTGTDTQYF.

This clonotype was seen repeatedly, ten times or more. This chain joins TRBV12-3 or TRBV12-4 and TRBJ2-3; 10 bases map to TRBD1. The V segment lost 6 bases and the J segment 5 bases; nucleotides outside the gene matches: 5. The CDR3 contains 14 residues. The DNA of the CDR3 is TGTGCCAGCAGGGGGACAGGGGAAGGAGATACGCAGTATTTT. Its protein product is CASRGTGEGDTQYF.

This clonotype was seen a handful of times. The chain has TRBV29-1 and TRBJ1-1, with D maybe TRBD1 (6 bases). This CDR3 region has 20 residues. Between the trimmed V and J ends, which lost 6 bases and 0 bases, there was a span of 32 bases. The germline gives CDR1 SQVTM, CDR2 ANQGSEA. The CDR3 DNA sequence: TGCAGCGTACGTGGGGGGGGACACACGGGGTCCCTCGGCATGAACACTGAAGCTTTCTTT. It is translated as CSVRGGGHTGSLGMNTEAFF.

This rearrangement joins TRBV6-2 or TRBV6-3 to TRBJ2-1; no definite D call. V lost 6 bases and J 6 bases, leaving 15 bases between the germline ends. The CDR3 totals 14 residues. CDR1 is MNHEY, CDR2 SVGEGT, per germline. The CDR3 reads CASSPGFTPNEQFF. CDR3 in DNA: TGTGCCAGCAGCCCGGGTTTTACCCCCAATGAGCAGTTCTTC.

In its sample, this clonotype was seen many times. This chain connects TRBV28 to TRBJ2-1, with TRBD2 matching over 7 bases. The V gene end was trimmed by 6 bases and the J gene end by 0 bases; junction bases not matched to a gene: 8. The CDR3 runs 16 residues. Germline-derived CDR1 and CDR2 are MDHEN and SYDVKM. The CDR3: CASRIAGVGSYNEQFF. CDR3 coding DNA: TGTGCCAGCAGAATCGCGGGAGTGGGCTCCTACAATGAGCAGTTCTTC.

This clonotype occurred a few times. This chain links TRBV9 with TRBJ2-7; D gene ambiguous. This CDR3 has 14 amino acids. V was trimmed by 0 bases and J by 2 bases, leaving 9 bases between them. Germline-derived CDR1 and CDR2 are SGDLS and YYNGEE. The chain's CDR3 is CASSVGSLAYEQYF. The CDR3 nucleotides are TGTGCCAGCAGCGTAGGATCCTTGGCCTACGAGCAGTACTTC.

This clonotype occurred a few times. The chain has TRBV19 and TRBJ2-1, with D perhaps being TRBD1 or TRBD2 (6 bases each). Germline loops: CDR1 LNHDA, CDR2 SQIVND (reference sequence). V gave up 10 bases and J gave up 6 bases, with 22 bases separating them. This CDR3 comprises 15 residues. CDR3 DNA sequence: TGTGCCATAGGAGGGGGAGCGGCCCCTAGCAATGAGCAGTTCTTC. Translation gives CAIGGGAAPSNEQFF. Drawing the rest from reference TRBV19 and TRBJ2-1, the complete variable domain is DGGITQSPKYLFRKEGQNVTLSCEQNLNHDAMYWYRQDPGQGLRLIYYSQIVNDFQKGDIAEGYSVSREKKESFPLTVTSAQKNPTAFYLCAIGGGAAPSNEQFFGPGTRLTVL.

Only a few counts were recorded for this clonotype. This chain joins TRBV30 and TRBJ1-2, with D unclear. Trimming pared 3 bases from V and 4 bases from J, leaving 12 bases between. CDR1 is GTSNPN and CDR2 is SVGIG in the germline V gene (reference sequence). CDR3 size: 13 residues. The CDR3 nucleotides read TGTGCCTGGAGCGGTACAGAGTTCTATGGCTACACCTTC. This translates into CAWSGTEFYGYTF.

Only a few counts were recorded for this clonotype. V gene TRBV6-1 combines with J gene TRBJ2-5; TRBD2 matches 7 bases. V gave up 6 bases and J gave up 5 bases; unmatched junction bases: 9. Germline values: CDR1 MNHNS, CDR2 SASEGT. The CDR3 spans 14 residues. The CDR3 bases are TGTGCCAGCAGGGGGCTAAGCGGGACGGAGACCCAGTACTTC. Amino acids: CASRGLSGTETQYF.

The chain is built from TRBV12-3 or TRBV12-4 and TRBJ1-4; no firm D call. Trimming left V 3 bases short and J 0 bases short, with 8 bases between. The CDR3 loop spans 15 amino acids. The CDR3 loop is CASSFRGTTNEKLFF. CDR3 DNA sequence: TGTGCCAGCAGTTTTAGAGGGACAACTAATGAAAAACTGTTTTTT.

In this sample, this clonotype turned up many times. The V call is TRBV7-3, the J call TRBJ1-1; TRBD1 is a possible D gene (5 bases). The germline V gene has CDR1 SGHTA and CDR2 FQGTGA. The CDR3 is made up of 14 amino acids. The V and J ends lost 0 bases and 4 bases respectively, with 9 bases between them. The CDR3 spells CASSLTIDSTEAFF. Written as DNA, the CDR3 is TGTGCCAGCAGCTTAACTATCGACAGCACTGAAGCTTTCTTT.

This clonotype has more than one count but fewer than ten. The chain couples TRBV6-2 or TRBV6-3 to TRBJ2-1; the match to TRBD2 covers 12 bases. CDR1 is MNHEY, CDR2 SVGEGT, per germline. V lost 4 bases, J lost 2 bases, and 6 bases stayed unmatched. The CDR3 extends over 17 amino acids. As DNA, the CDR3 is TGTGCCAGCAGTTTTGGACTAGCGGGGCCCCCCTACAATGAGCAGTTCTTC. Translating gives CASSFGLAGPPYNEQFF.

This clonotype has only a few counts. The chain couples TRBV5-1 to TRBJ2-7; D ambiguous. With 0 bases removed from V and 6 bases from J, the gap between germline ends came to 10 bases. The length of the CDR3 is 13 residues. Germline V gene sequence: CDR1 SGHRS, CDR2 YFSETQ. CDR3 sequence reads: CASSLAVAFEQYF. CDR3 DNA sequence: TGCGCCAGCAGCTTGGCCGTGGCATTCGAGCAGTACTTC.